The present T cell receptor (beta chain) was sequenced within a study of blood T cell repertoires in COVID-19. Study details: From the United States, Italy and Spain came samples of acute and convalescent COVID-19. PBMCs, B-cell-depleted T cells, or T cells provided the cDNA or gDNA that made up the material.

The method was immunoSEQ multiplex PCR; TCRdb's version includes in-frame clones alone and lacks a portion of them. The data hold 140,000 to 150,000 clones, with roughly 84% observed a single time. Residents of about two dozen US areas, aged about 18 to 100 years, made up the participants. Which cohort a participant joined came from the clinical history participants gave. From germline, CDR1 is SQVTM and CDR2 ANQGSEA. V was trimmed by 5 bases and J by 6 bases, leaving 22 bases between them. The CDR3 length is 15 residues. This chain connects TRBV29-1 to TRBJ1-1, with a weak D call TRBD1 (6 bases). Sequencing used PBMCs or T cells enriched from blood (not recorded which). The sequence was collected from a woman aged 50 to 60 who had been exposed to COVID-19. The CDR3 here is CSVHPHYREPPEAFF. The CDR3 nucleotides are TGCAGCGTTCACCCTCACTACAGGGAACCTCCTGAAGCTTTCTTT.